This T cell receptor (beta chain) comes out of a study of blood T cell repertoires in COVID-19. Study at large: The origin of the acute and convalescent COVID-19 samples was the United States, Italy and Spain.

This table comes from immunoSEQ multiplex PCR, and its TCRdb copy is limited to in-frame clones, with some not included. The sample lists over 350,000 clones; about 83% were seen once. Participant-given clinical history determined each cohort assignment. Before being deemed recovered, Cohort 3 donors had two negative PCRs, clearance, or symptom resolution. The CDR3 loop spans 16 amino acids. Germline CDR1 is MGHDK and CDR2 is SYGVNS. Germline trimming cut 2 bases from V and 0 bases from J; bases unmatched to any gene: 3. The sample taken for sequencing was PBMCs or T cells enriched from blood (not recorded which). The TCR originated in a woman between 45 and 65 years old who had recovered from COVID-19. This rearrangement joins TRBV25-1 to TRBJ2-5; 10 bases fit TRBD2. The CDR3 sequence: CASSELAGADQETQYF. The CDR3 nucleotides are TGTGCCAGCAGTGAACTAGCGGGGGCGGACCAAGAGACCCAGTACTTC.